This TCR beta chain was found in a study of CD4 T cells in relation to SARS-CoV-2 and coronaviruses. Study-wide findings and caveats: About 65% of donors had memory CD4+ clonotypes crossrecognizing SARS-CoV-2 and common cold coronavirus spike.

Measured with immunoSEQ multiplex PCR; TCRdb has only the in-frame clones, and not every one. The data contain roughly 18,000 clones, 70% to 75% of them singletons. In the case of this clone: Its antigen is currently unknown.

Before the COVID-19 pandemic, during about 2011-2019, CD4+ T cells were taken from unexposed donors. Isolation of CD4+ T cells took place after nine to ten days in culture. Cells permitting, SARS-CoV-2 S/N and four cold-coronavirus spikes were tested on unexposed-donor CD4+ T cells. On days 3 and 7, cultures got half fresh IL-2 medium. Germline V CDR1 and CDR2: ENHRY, SYGVKD. Trimming stripped 5 bases from V and 3 bases from J, with 7 bases between. The CDR3 contains 12 residues. The rearrangement joins TRBV10-3 to TRBJ1-2; no clear D gene. This TCR was recovered from a human donor in good health. The sequencing input was CD4+ T cells from PBMCs, cultured in vitro. The CDR3 region is CAISSGDYGYTF. The CDR3 DNA sequence: TGTGCCATCAGTAGCGGAGACTATGGCTACACCTTC.